This T cell receptor (beta chain) stems from a study of shared clonotypes between healthy human individuals. The CDR3 totals 13 residues. V was shortened by 4 bases and J by 6 bases, with 11 bases between the two germline ends. CDR1 and CDR2 from the germline V gene are KGHSH and LQKENI. A CD45RA-negative memory subset and a CD45RA+ naive subset were separated from the CD4+ cells. The material for each subset, its genomic DNA, was split evenly across several immunoSEQ plates. Using immunoSEQ multiplex PCR, the repertoire was profiled, and TCRdb retains in-frame clones only, with some absent. The table lists roughly 2.2 million clones, 80% to 95% of them singletons.

The clonotype originates from a man between 18 and 29 years old in good health. Some clones in this sample may be carry-over from other donors' samples. The J gene is TRBJ2-3, the V gene TRBV18; D remains ambiguous. Sample: naive CD4+ T cells from PBMCs. Subset described: CD45RA+ positively selected. The CDR3 sequence is CASSRVHRDTQYF. The DNA of the CDR3 is TGTGCCAGCTCACGTGTGCACCGCGATACGCAGTATTTT. Based on the CDR3 plus reference TRBV18 and TRBJ2-3, the full variable domain is NAGVMQNPRHLVRRRGQEARLRCSPMKGHSHVYWYRQLPEEGLKFMVYLQKENIIDESGMPKERFSAEFPKEGPSILRIQQVVRGDSAAYFCASSRVHRDTQYFGPGTRLTVL.